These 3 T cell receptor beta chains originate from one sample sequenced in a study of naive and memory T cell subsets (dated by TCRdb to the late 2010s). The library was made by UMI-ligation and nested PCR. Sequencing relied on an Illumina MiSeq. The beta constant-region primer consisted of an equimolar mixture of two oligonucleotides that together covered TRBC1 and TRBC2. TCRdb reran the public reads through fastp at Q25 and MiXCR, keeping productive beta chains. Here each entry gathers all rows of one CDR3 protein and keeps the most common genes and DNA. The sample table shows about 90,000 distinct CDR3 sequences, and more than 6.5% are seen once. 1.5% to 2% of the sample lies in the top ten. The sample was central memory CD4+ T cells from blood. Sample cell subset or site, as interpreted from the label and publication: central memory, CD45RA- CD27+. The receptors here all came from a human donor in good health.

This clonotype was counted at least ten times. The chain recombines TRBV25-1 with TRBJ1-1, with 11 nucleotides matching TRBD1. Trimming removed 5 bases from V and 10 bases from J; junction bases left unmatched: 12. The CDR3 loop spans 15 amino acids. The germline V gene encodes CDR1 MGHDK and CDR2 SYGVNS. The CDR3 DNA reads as TGTGCCAGCAGTCCATGGGACAGGGGGACCCTCGGAGCTTTCTTT. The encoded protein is CASSPWDRGTLGAFF.

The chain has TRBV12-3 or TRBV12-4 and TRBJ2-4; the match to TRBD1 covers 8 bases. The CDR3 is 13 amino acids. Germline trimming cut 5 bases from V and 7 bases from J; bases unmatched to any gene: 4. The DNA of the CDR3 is TGTGCCAGCAGTCCCCGGACAGGGAACATTCAGTACTTC. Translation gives CASSPRTGNIQYF.

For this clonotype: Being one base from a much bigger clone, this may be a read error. The CDR3 DNA reads TGTGCCAGCAGTGAAGCGATAAGCTGGGAGCGGTACTTC. Protein sequence: CASSEAISWERYF. This rearrangement joins TRBV2 to TRBJ2-7, with D maybe TRBD2 (5 bases). The CDR3 has 13 amino acids. The germline gives CDR1 SNHLY, CDR2 FYNNEI. The variable domain in full, completed from reference TRBV2 and TRBJ2-7, reads EPEVTQTPSHQVTQMGQEVILRCVPISNHLYFYWYRQILGQKVEFLVSFYNNEISEKSEIFDDQFSVERPDGSNFTLKIRSTKLEDSAMYFCASSEAISWERYFGPGTRLTVT.